This T cell receptor (beta chain) appears in the sequencing data of a study of blood T cell repertoires in COVID-19. Seattle patients were enrolled while actively infected and followed longitudinally. The CDR3 is made up of 14 amino acids. V gave up 2 bases and J gave up 7 bases; unmatched junction bases: 5. Germline lookup yields CDR1 KGHSH and CDR2 LQKENI. TCRdb's copy holds only in-frame clones and misses some; the assay was immunoSEQ multiplex PCR. The data show about 24,000 clones, about four fifths seen once. The chain has TRBV18 and TRBJ2-1, with 7 nucleotides matching TRBD1. The receptor was isolated from a man in his forties or fifties with COVID-19, enrolled during active disease. Source material: peripheral blood. The CDR3 sequence is CASSPVTGINEQFF. The CDR3 DNA reads TGTGCCAGCTCACCAGTGACAGGGATTAATGAGCAGTTCTTC.